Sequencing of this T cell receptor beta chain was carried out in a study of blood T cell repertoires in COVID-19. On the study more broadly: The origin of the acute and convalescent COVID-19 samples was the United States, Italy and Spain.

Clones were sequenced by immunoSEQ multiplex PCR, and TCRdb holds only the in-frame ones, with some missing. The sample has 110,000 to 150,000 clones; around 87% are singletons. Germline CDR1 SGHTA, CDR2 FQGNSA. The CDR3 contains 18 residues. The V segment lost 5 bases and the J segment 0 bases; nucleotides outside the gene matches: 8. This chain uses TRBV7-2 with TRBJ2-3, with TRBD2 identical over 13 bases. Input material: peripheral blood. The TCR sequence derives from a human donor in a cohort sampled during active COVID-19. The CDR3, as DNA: TGTGCCAGCAGCATGACTAGCGGGGGGTCCCCTAGCACAGATACGCAGTATTTT. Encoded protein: CASSMTSGGSPSTDTQYF.